Described below is a single T cell receptor (beta chain) sequence and its context. The record originates from a study of blood T cell repertoires in COVID-19. Study-wide context: The study drew acute and convalescent COVID-19 samples from the United States, Italy and Spain.

As handled by the study authors: From reference gene primer amplification, estimates of nucleated cell counts were derived. Profiled with immunoSEQ multiplex PCR; TCRdb holds only in-frame clones, not every one. The V and J calls and the clone size are those of that table, but D and trimming were determined from the DNA. This sample has roughly 42,000 clones, with approximately 81% found just once. This clonotype was obtained from a woman in her 70s in a cohort sampled during active COVID-19. Sequenced material: peripheral blood.

The CDR3 DNA sequence: TGCGCCAGCAGCTTGGCCCCCCTGACAGGGCCCATGAGGGAGCAGTACTTC. Translating gives CASSLAPLTGPMREQYF. The chain carries TRBV5-1 and TRBJ2-7, with TRBD1 identical over 7 bases. Per germline, CDR1 SGHRS and CDR2 YFSETQ. The CDR3 runs 17 residues. J gave up 7 bases and V 0 bases, and 16 bases lay outside the gene matches.